These T cell receptor beta chains were read from a single sample in a study of response to subunit inactivated influenza vaccine. Via MiXCR, TCRdb re-called the RT-PCR reads, giving one row per CDR3 protein. The table records over 650,000 distinct CDR3 sequences, approximately 17% of them present only once. Specimen: PBMCs from blood, collected around 5 days after vaccination. These receptors originate from a man aged 50 or older who received an inactivated influenza vaccine. CDR3s include the opening cysteine and the closing phenylalanine or tryptophan. The D gene is left open where the match is weak. The size field is filled for only some rows; it gives once, few, many or a size class.

J | V | size | D | CDR3 | DNA
TRBJ2-3 | TRBV5-1 | few | TRBD2 | CASSLTAGASTDTQYF | TGCGCCAGCAGCTTAACAGCGGGGGCAAGCACAGATACGCAGTATTTT
TRBJ2-1 | TRBV6-5 | NA | NA | CASSYFGSGSYNEQFF | TGTGCCAGCAGTTACTTCGGTAGCGGTTCCTACAATGAGCAGTTCTTC
TRBJ2-2 | TRBV2 | NA | TRBD1 | CASSGTGVYTGELFF | TGTGCCAGCAGCGGGACAGGGGTCTACACCGGGGAGCTGTTTTTT
TRBJ1-2 | TRBV7-2 | few | TRBD1 | CASSRRTGSDYTF | TGTGCCAGCAGCCGACGGACAGGATCGGACTACACCTTC
TRBJ2-2 | TRBV30 | NA | TRBD1 | CAWSGGQGSTGELFF | TGTGCCTGGAGTGGCGGACAGGGGAGCACCGGGGAGCTGTTTTTT
TRBJ2-1 | TRBV5-6 | NA | NA | CASTLGRPGTSEQFF | TGTGCCAGCACCTTAGGGCGACCCGGAACTAGTGAGCAGTTCTTC
TRBJ2-2 | TRBV4-3 | few | NA | CASSLGWGPGELFF | TGCGCCAGCAGTCTCGGGTGGGGGCCCGGGGAGCTGTTTTTT
TRBJ1-2 | TRBV7-2 | NA | NA | CASSLDTGYTF | TGTGCCAGCAGCCTAGACACTGGCTACACCTTC
TRBJ2-1 | TRBV7-3 | few | NA | CASSSYTGREQFF | TGTGCCAGCAGCTCCTACACAGGGCGGGAGCAGTTCTTC
TRBJ2-7 | TRBV28 | NA | TRBD1 | CASRRRDRSNSEQYF | TGTGCCAGCCGCCGACGGGACAGAAGTAACTCCGAGCAGTACTTC
TRBJ1-6 | TRBV18 | NA | TRBD1 | CASSLLGTGENSPLHF | TGTGCCAGCTCACTCCTAGGGACAGGCGAAAATTCACCCCTCCACTTT
TRBJ2-7 | TRBV20-1 | NA | NA | CSARDSLRRPYEQYF | TGCAGTGCTAGAGATTCCCTTCGCCGACCCTACGAGCAGTACTTC
TRBJ2-5 | TRBV6-2/TRBV6-3 | few | TRBD2 | CASSGLAGVIEETQYF | TGTGCCAGCAGCGGACTAGCGGGGGTCATAGAAGAGACCCAGTACTTC
TRBJ2-7 | TRBV5-1 | few | TRBD1 | CASSLVRGQGHSYEQYF | TGCGCCAGCAGCTTGGTTCGGGGACAGGGCCACTCCTACGAGCAGTACTTC
TRBJ2-6 | TRBV12-3/TRBV12-4 | NA | NA | CASSWSSAGANVLTF | TGTGCCAGCAGTTGGTCTAGCGCCGGGGCCAACGTCCTGACTTTC
TRBJ1-1 | TRBV29-1 | NA | NA | CSVEPGFTEAFF | TGCAGCGTTGAACCGGGTTTCACTGAAGCTTTCTTT
TRBJ2-5 | TRBV10-3 | few | NA | CAARPSVGMVGGQETQYF | TGTGCCGCCCGCCCTTCAGTCGGTATGGTAGGGGGGCAAGAGACCCAGTACTTC
TRBJ2-5 | TRBV30 | NA | NA | CAWSAGSRSGTQYF | TGTGCCTGGAGTGCTGGGAGCAGAAGTGGGACCCAGTACTTC
TRBJ2-1 | TRBV15 | NA | TRBD2 | CATSSRTSGSFFYNEQFF | TGTGCCACCAGCTCGCGGACTAGCGGGAGTTTCTTCTACAATGAGCAGTTCTTC
TRBJ1-1 | TRBV5-6 | many | NA | CASSLLRNTEAFF | TGTGCCAGCAGCTTACTTAGGAACACTGAAGCTTTCTTT
TRBJ2-1 | TRBV7-9 | few | TRBD2 | CASTPLAVGNEQFF | TGTGCCAGCACTCCACTAGCGGTTGGCAATGAGCAGTTCTTC
TRBJ2-1 | TRBV7-9 | NA | TRBD2 | CASSYPLSGSSYNEQFF | TGTGCCAGCAGCTACCCATTAAGCGGGAGTTCCTACAATGAGCAGTTCTTC
TRBJ2-3 | TRBV7-3 | few | NA | CASSLMAHGHGDTQYF | TGTGCCAGCAGCTTAATGGCCCACGGACACGGGGATACGCAGTATTTT
TRBJ2-1 | TRBV6-5 | NA | TRBD1 | CASSYGTGQGTGEQFF | TGTGCCAGCAGTTACGGGACGGGACAGGGAACGGGGGAGCAGTTCTTC
TRBJ1-1 | TRBV12-3/TRBV12-4 | NA | NA | CASSFEVGNMNTEAFF | TGTGCCAGCAGTTTTGAAGTAGGGAACATGAACACTGAAGCTTTCTTT
TRBJ2-1 | TRBV12-3/TRBV12-4 | many | NA | CASSQRGLRSNEQFF | TGTGCCAGCAGTCAACGAGGCCTTCGTTCCAATGAGCAGTTCTTC
TRBJ2-3 | TRBV27 | NA | NA | CASTGEGRGGTDTQYF | TGTGCCAGCACGGGTGAGGGCAGGGGAGGCACAGATACGCAGTATTTT